This T cell receptor (beta chain) was sequenced in a study of cytomegalovirus exposure and HLA in healthy donors. Findings and limits, study-wide: Trimming of TCR beta V- and J-genes showed a link, identified in a later analysis, to a missense DCLRE1C variant.

For this clone: Its antigen is undetermined.

Amplification used 60 Vbeta primers and 13 Jbeta primers. Profiled with immunoSEQ multiplex PCR; TCRdb holds only in-frame clones, not every one. The table includes approximately 200,000 clones, roughly 80% detected once. Germline CDR1 and CDR2: SQVTM and ANQGSEA. Trimming at V came to 6 bases and at J to 4 bases, leaving 12 bases not matched to a gene. The CDR3 sequence is 14 residues long. The receptor comes from a boy aged 5-17 years in good health and CMV-seronegative. The chain joins TRBV29-1 to TRBJ2-7; 7 bases are a match to TRBD2. Input material: PBMCs. As DNA, the CDR3 is TGCAGCGTCTACCTTGGGGGGGACCTTTACGAGCAGTACTTC. Protein: CSVYLGGDLYEQYF.